The clone carrying this TCR beta chain appeared many times. The antigen remains unidentified. These data come from a study of T cells in Graves' hyperthyroidism and ophthalmopathy. V shed 5 bases, J shed 4 bases, and the junction held 9 bases outside the gene matches. Germline CDR1 reads MDHEN; CDR2 reads SYDVKM. This CDR3 has 15 residues. With duration under 3 months, ophthalmopathy was active: Clinical Activity Score at least 3, NOSPECS at least 4. Each diagnosis was grounded in clinical symptoms, serum thyroxine and TRAb, thyroid ultrasound, and orbital computed tomography. Study-level points and caveats: Researchers report that a 13 V-J model separated ophthalmopathy from stable hyperthyroidism.

Amplification targeted TCR beta CDR3 regions from RNA transcripts. When the TCR CDR3 underwent first-round RT-PCR, the HTBI primer set was used. One entry per CDR3 protein, called by TCRdb with MiXCR from the multiplex PCR reads. The sample yields around 350,000 distinct CDR3 sequences, around 15% seen once. Input material: blood. The sequence was obtained from an older woman with Graves' ophthalmopathy. The J gene is TRBJ1-2, the V gene TRBV28; 8 positions agree with TRBD1. CDR3 loop: CASSQTGAPGYGYTF. The CDR3 nucleotides are TGTGCCAGCAGTCAGACAGGGGCCCCCGGCTATGGCTACACCTTC.